This passage covers 3 T cell receptor beta chains from one sample sequenced in a study of T cell changes during pregnancy in multiple sclerosis. The data were produced by immunoSEQ multiplex PCR, yet TCRdb's version contains in-frame clones alone and is incomplete. In the table there are some 39,000 clones, about 88% of which are singletons. The source material was CD8+ T cells from peripheral blood mononuclear cells, sampled in the first trimester of pregnancy. The receptors stem from a female donor with multiple sclerosis, enrolled in a pregnancy study.

The CDR3 nucleotides are TGTGCCAGCAGTTTTAAGACAGGCGTCTATGGCTACACCTTC. This sequence encodes CASSFKTGVYGYTF. This rearrangement joins TRBV27 to TRBJ1-2; D may be TRBD1 (6 bases). Germline V CDR1 and CDR2: MNHEY, SMNVEV (reference sequence). The CDR3 spans 14 residues. V was shortened by 3 bases and J by 4 bases, with 12 bases between the two germline ends.

The chain couples TRBV5-4 to TRBJ1-2, with 9 bases identical to TRBD1. J gave up 3 bases and V 3 bases, and 9 bases lay outside the gene matches. CDR1 and CDR2 from the germline V gene are SGHNT and YYREEE (reference sequence). The CDR3 spans 16 residues. This CDR3 reads CASSWTGEYEYYGYTF. In DNA, the CDR3 is TGTGCCAGCAGCTGGACAGGGGAGTACGAGTACTATGGCTACACCTTC.

The genes are TRBV11-2 and TRBJ2-7; unclear D gene. Between the trimmed V and J ends, which lost 3 bases and 2 bases, there was a span of 2 bases. Germline V gives CDR1 SGHAT, CDR2 FQNNGV. The CDR3 totals 11 residues. The CDR3 region is CASSFTYEQYF. The CDR3 DNA reads TGTGCCAGCAGCTTTACCTACGAGCAGTACTTC.